The entry that follows covers one TCR beta chain sequence. Its recognized antigen is unknown. Per-nucleotide qualities are absent, and no much larger clonotype sits a single base away. Cut back by 5 bases and 1 base, the V and J ends lie 12 bases apart. The germline V gene provides CDR1 SGHTA and CDR2 FQGNSA. Including cysteine and phenylalanine, the CDR3 has 14 amino acids. Only the CDR3 DNA is retained, 42 bases long and in frame from the first base. The receptor library was made with the immunoSEQ multiplex PCR assay. For most patients, genomic DNA was isolated with the Qiagen DNeasy Blood and Tissue Kit and shipped frozen to Adaptive Biotechnologies for TCR sequencing. For most patients, high-throughput TCR-beta CDR3 sequencing of genomic DNA was performed by Adaptive Biotechnologies. The source study handled its data this way. Adaptive's ImmunoSEQ software was the source of the TCR sequencing data for about 17 patients, while a few other patients were processed with MiXCR and VDJtools. To correct CD4 versus CD8 sorting errors, sequences present in both subsets at a frequency ratio below 5:1 were removed. CDR3 nucleotide sequences shared by donor and recipient were removed because the origin of these sequences could not be assigned. At least 2-fold expansion over unstimulated cells and a minimum CFSE-low frequency of 0.002% (template counts) or 0.001% (read counts) were required for clones to be classified as alloreactive. Clones detected in sequenced pre-transplant spleen, lymph node, or MLR CFSE-low populations of the donor or recipient were defined as mappable. The cumulative frequency of alloreactive clones was calculated as a percentage of all sequences, weighted by copy number. TCRdb retrieved this table from immuneACCESS and kept in-frame rearrangements only. Not all clones are present; in checked studies, unresolved V genes account for under half, and no reason is known for the remainder. That table supplies the V and J calls and clone size; D and trimming were determined from the DNA. The sample yields more than 90,000 clones; roughly 92% were counted once. The leading ten clones occupy 0.23% of the sample.

The data are from a study of graft-versus-host responses after intestinal transplantation (dated by TCRdb to about 2021). For context, the study as a whole: Multivisceral, liver-intestinal, or isolated intestinal transplants were received by the recipients. Every recipient was given anti-thymocyte globulin induction, followed by about 3 years of maintenance tacrolimus and steroids. After intestinal transplantation, graft-versus-host and host-versus-graft alloreactive T cell clones were followed in the graft, circulation and bone marrow using bulk TCR-beta CDR3 sequencing. To identify alloreactive clones, pre-transplant mixed lymphocyte reaction products were sequenced and then compared with unstimulated pre-transplant donor and recipient T cells. The cohort enrolled approximately 24 intestinal transplant recipients including one retransplant, and a few patients lacking pretransplant specimens were excluded. A peak of at least 4% donor T cells among recipient peripheral blood mononuclear cells was the definition used for donor T cell macrochimerism. Rather than going through the commercial service, samples from a few later patients were sequenced in-house on an Illumina MiSeq and processed with MiXCR.

The time point label on this specimen signifies: cells obtained before transplantation from donor or recipient. CD3+CD4+ and CD3+CD8+ populations were FACS-sorted from unstimulated pre-transplant donor and recipient cells taken from spleen or lymph nodes. Paper-wide results and their limitations: High GvH to HvG T cell clonal ratios were observed in the allografts of patients with donor T cell macrochimerism. GvH clones turned up in recipient bone marrow, with some appearing earlier in ileal mucosa or blood, a pattern consistent with an intestinal mucosal origin. Peak levels of circulating GvH clones were associated with declines in HvG clones early after transplant. The relatively low number and heterogeneity of intestinal transplant patients limited the conclusions.

The sequence links TRBV7-2 to TRBJ2-7; no D gene can be assigned with confidence. This TCR was sampled from a human donor who was the organ donor for an intestinal transplant. The sample consisted of unstimulated CD4+ T cells sorted from spleen or lymph node cells, taken before transplant. CDR3 sequence: CASSLESRSYEQYF. The DNA sequence is as follows: TGTGCCAGCAGCCTAGAATCCAGATCCTACGAGCAGTACTTC.